Following are 22 T cell receptor beta chains from one sample sequenced in a study of blood T cells in healthy people across ages. Then a second PCR, running roughly 7 to 11 cycles, was carried out with a sample-barcoded 5' primer and a J-beta primer mix. Each CDR3 protein is one row after TCRdb ran MiXCR on the 5' RACE reads. This table has hundreds of thousands of distinct CDR3 sequences, around three fifths appearing once. The sample consisted of blood. Receptor source: a man aged 35-49 years in good health.

Only a few counts were recorded for this clonotype. The chain combines TRBV4-3 with TRBJ2-7; 13 bases are shared with TRBD2. Germline CDR1 LGHNA, CDR2 YSLEER. V lost 4 bases, J lost 7 bases, and 4 bases stayed unmatched. The length of the CDR3 is 14 residues. CDR3 bases: TGCGCCAGCAGCCCGTCGGGACTAGCGGGAGAGCAGTACTTC. This encodes CASSPSGLAGEQYF.

The V gene is TRBV7-2, the J gene TRBJ2-4; D might be TRBD2 (5 bases). The V gene's germline CDR1 is SGHTA and CDR2 FQGNSA. With 0 bases removed from V and 10 bases from J, the gap between germline ends came to 16 bases. The CDR3 is 15 residues long. The CDR3: CASSLAEAAPGIQYF. The CDR3 DNA reads TGTGCCAGCAGCTTAGCGGAGGCCGCCCCGGGAATTCAGTACTTC. The entire variable domain, with the rest obtained from reference TRBV7-2 and TRBJ2-4, is as follows: GAGVSQSPSNKVTEKGKDVELRCDPISGHTALYWYRQSLGQGLEFLIYFQGNSAPDKSGLPSDRFSAERTGGSVSTLTIQRTQQEDSAVYLCASSLAEAAPGIQYFGAGTRLSVL.

The V call is TRBV10-3, the J call TRBJ2-3; 11 nucleotides line up with TRBD2. The CDR3 extends over 16 amino acids. Germline V gene sequence: CDR1 ENHRY, CDR2 SYGVKD. J was trimmed by 1 base and V by 3 bases; bases with no gene match: 3. For the CDR3, the DNA is TGTGCCATCAGTGAACCGGGACTAGCGGGCACAGATACGCAGTATTTT. As protein: CAISEPGLAGTDTQYF.

The chain combines TRBV15 with TRBJ1-1; 7 bases are a match to TRBD1. CDR1 LNHNV and CDR2 YYDKDF come from the germline V gene (reference sequence). V lost 0 bases to trimming and J lost 3 bases; unmatched junction nucleotides: 4. The CDR3 has 15 residues. CDR3 residues: CATSRDDREYTEAFF. The CDR3 region has the DNA TGTGCCACCAGCAGAGATGACAGGGAGTACACTGAAGCTTTCTTT.

The genes are TRBV12-3 or TRBV12-4 and TRBJ1-3; tentatively, D is TRBD1 (5 bases). Trimming cost V 3 bases and J 8 bases, with 8 bases left between them. CDR3 length: 12 amino acids. DNA for the CDR3: TGTGCCAGCAGTTTCGCGGGACACACCATATATTTT. It is translated as CASSFAGHTIYF.

V and J are TRBV5-1 and TRBJ2-5; D is unresolved. CDR3 length equals 13 residues. The V end lost 4 bases, the J end lost 3 bases, and 10 bases lay between the germline ends. Germline lookup yields CDR1 SGHRS and CDR2 YFSETQ. CDR3 protein: CASSVDGEETQYF. The DNA for the CDR3 is TGCGCCAGCAGCGTGGACGGAGAAGAGACCCAGTACTTC.

The chain uses TRBV10-3 and TRBJ2-7; the match to TRBD1 covers 9 bases. Germline V lookup: CDR1 ENHRY, CDR2 SYGVKD. J gave up 6 bases and V 0 bases, and 6 bases lay outside the gene matches. The CDR3 totals 15 residues. CDR3 nucleotides: TGTGCCATCAGTGAGTCTCCGGGGACAGGGTCCGAGCAGTACTTC. This encodes CAISESPGTGSEQYF.

The genes are TRBV7-3 and TRBJ2-3; 11 nucleotides line up with TRBD2. The J segment lost 5 bases and the V segment lost 5 bases, leaving 3 bases of the junction unmatched. From germline, CDR1 is SGHTA and CDR2 FQGTGA. The CDR3 extends over 14 amino acids. This chain's CDR3 is CASSRGTSGDTQYF. CDR3 in DNA: TGTGCCAGCAGCCGCGGGACTAGCGGAGATACGCAGTATTTT.

Note on this clonotype: A much larger clone lies one base from this, so it may be a read error. This rearrangement joins TRBV6-2 or TRBV6-3 to TRBJ2-7; a weak D match, TRBD2 (6 bases). Germline V gene sequence: CDR1 MNHEY, CDR2 SVGEGT. CDR3 size: 12 residues. With 5 bases removed from V and 3 bases from J, the gap between germline ends came to 8 bases. CDR3 coding DNA: TGTGCCAGCAGTAGGGACTTCTACGAGCAGTACTTC. Translating it yields CASSRDFYEQYF.

This chain connects TRBV4-3 to TRBJ2-4; 10 bases fit TRBD2. The V and J ends lost 0 bases and 3 bases, in that order; junction bases with no gene match: 5. Germline CDR1 and CDR2: LGHNA and YSLEER. This CDR3 is 17 amino acids long. The CDR3 DNA is TGCGCCAGCAGCCAAGAGCTAGCGGGAGTCGACAAAAACATTCAGTACTTC. Translating it yields CASSQELAGVDKNIQYF.

This chain links TRBV7-6 with TRBJ2-5, with D perhaps matching TRBD2 (7 bases). The germline CDR1 and CDR2 sequences are SGHVS and FNYEAQ. Trimming removed 5 bases at V and 3 bases at J, with 22 bases between. The CDR3 sequence is 17 residues long. The CDR3 region has the DNA TGTGCCAGCAGCCGAGAAGTGGCGGGGGCTTTCGAAGAGACCCAGTACTTC. Translation gives CASSREVAGAFEETQYF.

This clonotype has ten or more counts. This sequence joins TRBV13 and TRBJ2-7; 7 nucleotides align to TRBD2. From germline, CDR1 is PRHDT and CDR2 FYEKMQ (reference sequence). The trim removed 5 bases at V and 5 bases at J, leaving 9 bases unmatched. The CDR3 loop spans 14 amino acids. The CDR3 DNA reads as TGTGCCAGCAGCCCAAGCGGGACCCCCGACGAGCAGTACTTC. It is translated as CASSPSGTPDEQYF.

This chain links TRBV5-1 with TRBJ1-6; D unresolved. This CDR3 has 17 amino acids. Trimming shortened V by 1 base and J by 9 bases, and 20 bases separated the two germline ends. Germline values: CDR1 SGHRS, CDR2 YFSETQ. This CDR3 reads CASSLWMAPVGGSPLHF. CDR3 nucleotide sequence: TGCGCCAGCAGCTTGTGGATGGCCCCCGTGGGTGGTTCACCCCTCCACTTT.

This chain connects TRBV9 to TRBJ2-3; weak D call: TRBD2 (6 bases). Germline lookup yields CDR1 SGDLS and CDR2 YYNGEE. The V and J ends lost 2 bases and 1 base respectively, with 14 bases between them. The CDR3 totals 16 residues. CDR3 DNA: TGTGCCAGCAGCGTTTTAACGGGAGAGGGCACAGATACGCAGTATTTT. As protein: CASSVLTGEGTDTQYF.

This clonotype showed up just a few times. The rearrangement joins TRBV20-1 to TRBJ2-7, with 11 bases identical to TRBD2. There are 15 residues in the CDR3. Germline trimming cut 3 bases from V and 3 bases from J; bases unmatched to any gene: 7. The germline CDR1 and CDR2 sequences are DFQATT and SNEGSKA (reference sequence). Here the CDR3 DNA reads TGCAGTGCTAGCCCTGGACTAGCGGGCTACTACGAGCAGTACTTC. It codes for CSASPGLAGYYEQYF.

The chain's CDR3 is CSAIGGYEQYF. The CDR3 nucleotides are TGCAGTGCTATCGGTGGGTACGAGCAGTACTTC. This rearrangement joins TRBV20-1 to TRBJ2-7; D gene ambiguous. Per the germline V gene, CDR1 is DFQATT and CDR2 is SNEGSKA (reference sequence). CDR3 length: 11 residues. Between the trimmed V and J ends, which lost 4 bases and 4 bases, there was a span of 8 bases.

This clonotype was counted between two and nine times. The J gene is TRBJ1-4, the V gene TRBV10-3, with D uncertain. The CDR3 consists of 14 residues. Trimming stripped 10 bases from V and 4 bases from J, with 16 bases between. CDR1 and CDR2 from the germline V gene are ENHRY and SYGVKD. CDR3 loop: CASGGYQSNEKLFF. In DNA form, the CDR3 reads TGTGCCAGCGGAGGGTACCAAAGTAATGAAAAACTGTTTTTT.

The table lists this clonotype with a few counts. The chain employs TRBV20-1 and TRBJ2-1; D gene ambiguous. V lost 5 bases and J 6 bases, leaving 17 bases between the germline ends. Germline loops: CDR1 DFQATT, CDR2 SNEGSKA (reference sequence). The CDR3 totals 14 residues. CDR3: CSAPTPLGSNEQFF. Written as DNA, the CDR3 is TGCAGTGCTCCTACCCCGCTGGGTTCCAATGAGCAGTTCTTC.

The CDR3 loop reads CASSWGDSSGNTIYF. The DNA for the CDR3 is TGTGCCAGCAGCTGGGGGGACAGCTCTGGAAACACCATATATTTT. The V and J genes are TRBV13 and TRBJ1-3, with 7 bases aligning to TRBD1. Germline V lookup: CDR1 PRHDT, CDR2 FYEKMQ (reference sequence). The CDR3 is 15 residues long. V was clipped by 4 bases and J by 0 bases; unmatched bases: 3.

The rearrangement links TRBV6-1 to TRBJ2-6; D possibly uses TRBD1 or TRBD2 (5 bases each). The CDR3 extends over 15 amino acids. Germline CDR1 reads MNHNS; CDR2 reads SASEGT. The germline V and J ends were trimmed by 6 bases and 12 bases, with 21 bases remaining between them. The chain's CDR3 is CASRGEDSGAAVLTF. The CDR3 region has the DNA TGTGCCAGCAGGGGCGAGGACTCTGGGGCCGCCGTCCTGACTTTC.

This clonotype was counted a single time. The chain joins TRBV7-3 to TRBJ2-1; 7 nucleotides align to TRBD1. The trim removed 1 base at V and 4 bases at J, leaving 10 bases unmatched. Germline assignment: CDR1 SGHTA and CDR2 FQGTGA. This CDR3 is 17 amino acids long. The CDR3 here is CASSLMGSGTVYNEQFF. CDR3 coding DNA: TGTGCCAGCAGCTTAATGGGGTCGGGGACAGTTTACAATGAGCAGTTCTTC.

The V gene is TRBV7-9, the J gene TRBJ2-3; 8 bases agree with TRBD2. Trimming at V came to 3 bases and at J to 2 bases, leaving 7 bases not matched to a gene. The germline V gene encodes CDR1 SEHNR and CDR2 FQNEAQ (reference sequence). The CDR3 runs to 16 residues. As DNA, the CDR3 is TGTGCCAGCAGCTTCCCGGCGGGAGGCACCACAGATACGCAGTATTTT. Its protein is CASSFPAGGTTDTQYF.